Presented here are 29 T cell receptor beta chains from one specimen sequenced in a study of blood T cell repertoires in COVID-19. Clones were sequenced by immunoSEQ multiplex PCR, and TCRdb holds only the in-frame ones, with some missing. The sample gives 100,000 to 150,000 clones, 81% of which show up once; roughly 15% is in the top ten. Specimen: peripheral blood. These receptors were taken from a man younger than 45 with COVID-19, enrolled during active disease.

This clone was observed many times. The sample has other DNA sequences that encode this CDR3 too. The chain uses TRBV6-2 or TRBV6-3 and TRBJ2-7; 9 bases are a match to TRBD1. CDR1 MNHEY and CDR2 SVGEGT come from the germline V gene. This CDR3 spans 15 amino acids. V lost 2 bases, J lost 3 bases, and 5 bases stayed unmatched. The CDR3: CASSYQGQGLYEQYF. The CDR3 nucleotides are TGTGCCAGCAGTTACCAGGGACAGGGTCTCTACGAGCAGTACTTC.

This clone was counted only a few times. The chain has TRBV3-1 (or the pseudogene TRBV3-2) and TRBJ1-1; the match to TRBD1 covers 9 bases. The germline V gene encodes CDR1 LGHDT and CDR2 YNNKEL (reference sequence). J lost 4 bases, V lost 6 bases, and 3 bases had no gene match. This CDR3 comprises 13 residues. The CDR3 sequence: CASSRQGVTEAFF. The CDR3 bases are TGTGCCAGCAGTCGACAGGGGGTCACTGAAGCTTTCTTT.

This clone was seen a handful of times. The rearrangement links TRBV11-3 to TRBJ1-1; 9 bases match TRBD1. This CDR3 is built from 15 residues. Germline V gene lookup returns CDR1 SGHNT and CDR2 YENEEA. Unmatched junction bases numbered 5, after V lost 5 bases and J lost 1 base. The CDR3: CASSPRGQGNTEAFF. In DNA, the CDR3 is TGTGCCAGCAGCCCCAGGGGACAGGGGAACACTGAAGCTTTCTTT.

The chain has TRBV4-1 and TRBJ2-7; 7 positions match TRBD2. The trim removed 1 base at V and 2 bases at J, leaving 5 bases unmatched. Germline CDR1 reads MGHRA; CDR2 reads YSYEKL. The CDR3 covers 15 residues. CDR3 protein: CASSQGAGSTYEQYF. DNA for the CDR3: TGCGCCAGCAGCCAAGGAGCGGGATCAACCTACGAGCAGTACTTC.

The chain uses TRBV7-2 and TRBJ1-2; the D gene is possibly TRBD1 (5 bases). From germline, CDR1 is SGHTA and CDR2 FQGNSA. The CDR3 spans 15 residues. Trimming cost V 5 bases and J 0 bases, with 13 bases left between them. CDR3 sequence: CASSPDGGANYGYTF. For the CDR3, the DNA is TGTGCCAGCAGCCCTGACGGGGGGGCTAACTATGGCTACACCTTC. The full variable domain, with the rest looked up from reference TRBV7-2 and TRBJ1-2, is GAGVSQSPSNKVTEKGKDVELRCDPISGHTALYWYRQSLGQGLEFLIYFQGNSAPDKSGLPSDRFSAERTGGSVSTLTIQRTQQEDSAVYLCASSPDGGANYGYTFGSGTRLTVV.

This rearrangement joins TRBV6-4 to TRBJ2-2; 9 bases match TRBD1. The CDR3 contains 15 residues. Germline V gene lookup returns CDR1 MRHNA and CDR2 SNTAGT. The V segment lost 3 bases and the J segment 2 bases; nucleotides outside the gene matches: 1. The CDR3 region has the DNA TGTGCCAGCAGTGAACAGGGGGCAAACACCGGGGAGCTGTTTTTT. Its protein product is CASSEQGANTGELFF.

The chain combines TRBV11-3 with TRBJ2-5; 12 bases match TRBD2. The ends lost 7 bases at V and 2 bases at J; junction bases unmatched: 5. CDR3 length: 15 amino acids. Germline CDR1 and CDR2: SGHNT and YENEEA. CDR3 DNA sequence: TGTGCCAGCACCACTGGACTAGCGGGACAAGAGACCCAGTACTTC. It is translated as CASTTGLAGQETQYF.

This clone showed up just once. The chain links TRBV3-1 (or the pseudogene TRBV3-2) to TRBJ2-3; 11 positions match TRBD1. Unmatched junction bases numbered 6, after V lost 4 bases and J lost 3 bases. This CDR3 is built from 16 residues. Germline V gene data show CDR1 as LGHDT and CDR2 as YNNKEL (reference sequence). CDR3 sequence reads: CASSRGTGGRTDTQYF. The CDR3 nucleotides read TGTGCCAGCAGCCGAGGGACAGGGGGTAGGACAGATACGCAGTATTTT.

J is TRBJ2-2 and V is TRBV28; 12 nucleotides line up with TRBD2. The CDR3 has 16 residues. The V segment lost 7 bases and the J segment 8 bases; nucleotides outside the gene matches: 11. Germline lookup yields CDR1 MDHEN and CDR2 SYDVKM. CDR3 amino acids: CASTPRASGRAGELFF. In nucleotides, the CDR3 is TGTGCCAGCACCCCCAGGGCTAGCGGGAGGGCAGGGGAGCTGTTTTTT.

This chain joins TRBV11-3 and TRBJ2-2; no reliable D call. Germline CDR1 SGHNT, CDR2 YENEEA. The CDR3 spans 13 residues. V was trimmed by 10 bases and J by 0 bases, leaving 9 bases between them. CDR3 sequence: CATPRANTGELFF. The CDR3 DNA is TGTGCCACCCCCCGGGCGAACACCGGGGAGCTGTTTTTT. Drawing the rest from reference TRBV11-3 and TRBJ2-2, the complete variable domain is EAGVVQSPRYKIIEKKQPVAFWCNPISGHNTLYWYLQNLGQGPELLIRYENEEAVDDSQLPKDRFSAERLKGVDSTLKIQPAELGDSAVYLCATPRANTGELFFGEGSRLTVL.

The CDR3 DNA sequence: TGTGCCAGCAGCGCTTGGACAGACGCCTACGAGCAGTACTTC. As protein: CASSAWTDAYEQYF. The chain is built from TRBV11-3 and TRBJ2-7, with a weak D call TRBD1 (6 bases). CDR1 is SGHNT and CDR2 is YENEEA in the germline V gene. This CDR3 is built from 14 residues. V lost 5 bases, J lost 2 bases, and 13 bases lay in between. The whole variable domain, remainder taken from reference TRBV11-3 and TRBJ2-7, is EAGVVQSPRYKIIEKKQPVAFWCNPISGHNTLYWYLQNLGQGPELLIRYENEEAVDDSQLPKDRFSAERLKGVDSTLKIQPAELGDSAVYLCASSAWTDAYEQYFGPGTRLTVT.

The gene calls are TRBV7-2 and TRBJ2-1, with D perhaps matching TRBD2 (6 bases). The CDR3 loop spans 19 amino acids. V lost 1 base, J lost 0 bases, and 19 bases lay in between. Germline CDR1 and CDR2: SGHTA and FQGNSA. The CDR3 spells CASSLGIIPGLSSYNEQFF. DNA for the CDR3: TGTGCCAGCAGCTTAGGTATAATACCGGGACTGAGCTCCTACAATGAGCAGTTCTTC.

The chain combines TRBV9 with TRBJ1-6; D ambiguous. Trimming shortened V by 3 bases and J by 5 bases, and 15 bases separated the two germline ends. The CDR3 is made up of 16 amino acids. In germline, CDR1 is SGDLS, CDR2 YYNGEE. CDR3 sequence (DNA): TGTGCCAGCAGCGGAGCCGGGGTGGTGGATAATTCACCCCTCCACTTT. It is translated as CASSGAGVVDNSPLHF.

This chain uses TRBV5-1 with TRBJ2-5, with no clear D. The germline gives CDR1 SGHRS, CDR2 YFSETQ. The V end lost 0 bases, the J end lost 1 base, and 7 bases lay between the germline ends. This CDR3 region has 14 residues. The CDR3 reads CASSLVGGQETQYF. The CDR3, as DNA: TGCGCCAGCAGCTTGGTCGGCGGCCAAGAGACCCAGTACTTC.

The chain carries TRBV30 and TRBJ2-5; TRBD2 agrees at 10 bases. With 1 base clipped from V and 1 base from J, the junction kept 12 bases outside the gene matches. This CDR3 spans 18 amino acids. Germline V lookup: CDR1 GTSNPN, CDR2 SVGIG (reference sequence). CDR3 nucleotides: TGTGCCTGGAGTGCAGCCCTTTCCCTAGCGGGAGCCCAAGAGACCCAGTACTTC. Translation: CAWSAALSLAGAQETQYF.

This chain uses TRBV28 with TRBJ1-5, with 7 bases fitting TRBD1. Germline V lookup: CDR1 MDHEN, CDR2 SYDVKM. CDR3 size: 15 residues. V was pared by 7 bases and J by 7 bases, with 13 bases of the junction left unmatched. The CDR3 bases are TGTGCCAGCACGGCAGGGGGAACCGCAAGGCAGCCCCAGCATTTT. This gives the protein CASTAGGTARQPQHF.

The chain joins TRBV19 to TRBJ1-6; D remains unclear. CDR1 and CDR2 (germline): LNHDA, SQIVND (reference sequence). The germline V and J ends were trimmed by 3 bases and 10 bases, with 16 bases remaining between them. This CDR3 has 15 amino acids. The chain's CDR3 is CASSIGGERRSPLHF. DNA of the CDR3: TGTGCCAGTAGTATTGGTGGGGAAAGGAGGTCACCCCTCCACTTT.

This rearrangement joins TRBV19 to TRBJ2-7; a possible D gene is TRBD2 (5 bases). Trimming stripped 1 base from V and 7 bases from J, with 14 bases between. There are 14 residues in the CDR3. Germline CDR1 is LNHDA and CDR2 is SQIVND (reference sequence). The CDR3 DNA reads as TGTGCCAGTAGTATAGGGGGAGTTCCAGGTGAGCAGTACTTC. It is translated as CASSIGGVPGEQYF. Using reference TRBV19 and TRBJ2-7 for the parts outside the CDR3, the full variable domain is DGGITQSPKYLFRKEGQNVTLSCEQNLNHDAMYWYRQDPGQGLRLIYYSQIVNDFQKGDIAEGYSVSREKKESFPLTVTSAQKNPTAFYLCASSIGGVPGEQYFGPGTRLTVT.

The chain uses TRBV2 and TRBJ2-5, with TRBD2 matching over 13 bases. J lost 1 base, V lost 8 bases, and 10 bases had no gene match. CDR3 size: 17 residues. Germline CDR1 SNHLY, CDR2 FYNNEI. The CDR3 DNA is TGTGCCAGCCGGACTAGCGGGAGAGGGCGCCTCCAAGAGACCCAGTACTTC. It yields the protein CASRTSGRGRLQETQYF.

This clone appeared a single time. The CDR3 here is CASSQVRTEQFF. CDR3 nucleotide sequence: TGTGCCAGCAGCCAAGTGAGAACTGAGCAGTTCTTC. The chain links TRBV14 to TRBJ2-1; no reliable D call. The CDR3 covers 12 residues. V lost 1 base, J lost 9 bases, and 7 bases lay in between. Per germline, CDR1 SGHDN and CDR2 FVKESK.

A single count supports this clone. The chain couples TRBV5-6 to TRBJ1-2, with D uncertain. Germline assignment: CDR1 SGHDT and CDR2 YYEEEE. The CDR3 is 12 amino acids. Trimming took 0 bases from V and 4 from J, leaving 4 bases between them. CDR3 DNA sequence: TGTGCCAGCAGCTTGGATATCTATGGCTACACCTTC. Translating gives CASSLDIYGYTF.

The gene calls are TRBV5-4 and TRBJ2-4; TRBD1 might be the D (5 bases). The CDR3 extends over 14 amino acids. Germline V gives CDR1 SGHNT, CDR2 YYREEE (reference sequence). The V gene lost 0 bases and the J gene lost 2 bases, with 6 bases spanning the gap. This CDR3 reads CASSLEGSKNIQYF. The CDR3, as DNA: TGTGCCAGCAGCTTGGAGGGGTCCAAAAACATTCAGTACTTC.

This clone was detected only a few times. The same CDR3 arises from other DNA sequences in this sample as well. V usage is TRBV9 and J usage is TRBJ2-3, with 12 bases aligning to TRBD2. Trimming took 2 bases from V and 0 from J; bases not matched to a gene: 1. Germline CDR1 is SGDLS and CDR2 is YYNGEE. CDR3 length equals 16 residues. The CDR3 here is CASSVGTSGSTDTQYF. CDR3 nucleotides: TGTGCCAGCAGCGTTGGGACTAGCGGGAGCACAGATACGCAGTATTTT.

V gene TRBV12-3 or TRBV12-4 combines with J gene TRBJ1-5; possible D gene TRBD1, 6 bases. There are 13 residues in the CDR3. V lost 3 bases to trimming and J lost 5 bases, with 8 bases between them. The CDR3 nucleotides are TGTGCCAGCAGTTTGGACAGCTATCAGCCCCAGCATTTT. This codes for CASSLDSYQPQHF.

This chain links TRBV7-6 with TRBJ1-6; TRBD1 is a possible D gene (5 bases). V lost 1 base and J 3 bases, leaving 13 bases between the germline ends. From germline, CDR1 is SGHVS and CDR2 FNYEAQ. This CDR3 comprises 17 residues. The CDR3: CASSLVGRDGYNSPLHF. CDR3 nucleotides: TGTGCCAGCAGCTTAGTTGGGCGGGACGGCTATAATTCACCCCTCCACTTT.

V and J are TRBV10-3 and TRBJ1-1; TRBD1 might be the D (5 bases). The V gene lost 2 bases and the J gene lost 0 bases, with 7 bases spanning the gap. Germline V gene sequence: CDR1 ENHRY, CDR2 SYGVKD. This CDR3 spans 14 amino acids. CDR3 DNA: TGTGCCATCAGTGAGGGGGCCCTGAACACTGAAGCTTTCTTT. Translation gives CAISEGALNTEAFF.

This clone was seen at least ten times. V usage is TRBV6-4 and J usage is TRBJ2-3, with D perhaps matching TRBD2 (5 bases). Germline loops: CDR1 MRHNA, CDR2 SNTAGT. The CDR3 consists of 13 residues. V was cut by 4 bases and J by 2 bases, with 7 bases left in between. The chain's CDR3 is CASSAGITDTQYF. DNA of the CDR3: TGTGCCAGCAGTGCCGGGATCACAGATACGCAGTATTTT.

The rearrangement links TRBV5-8 to TRBJ2-3; 7 bases line up with TRBD2. This CDR3 spans 17 amino acids. Germline V gene lookup returns CDR1 SGHTS and CDR2 YDEGEE. J gave up 2 bases and V 6 bases, and 15 bases lay outside the gene matches. The DNA for the CDR3 is TGTGCCAGCACCCCGGGCAGGACTAGTGTCAACACAGATACGCAGTATTTT. Translation: CASTPGRTSVNTDTQYF.

V usage is TRBV15 and J usage is TRBJ1-5; the D gene is possibly TRBD1 (5 bases). The CDR3 length is 15 residues. CDR1 and CDR2 (germline): LNHNV, YYDKDF (reference sequence). Trimming removed 1 base from V and 5 bases from J, with 12 bases in between. CDR3 loop: CATSRVTGGDQPQHF. CDR3 bases: TGTGCCACCAGCAGAGTGACCGGGGGGGATCAGCCCCAGCATTTT.